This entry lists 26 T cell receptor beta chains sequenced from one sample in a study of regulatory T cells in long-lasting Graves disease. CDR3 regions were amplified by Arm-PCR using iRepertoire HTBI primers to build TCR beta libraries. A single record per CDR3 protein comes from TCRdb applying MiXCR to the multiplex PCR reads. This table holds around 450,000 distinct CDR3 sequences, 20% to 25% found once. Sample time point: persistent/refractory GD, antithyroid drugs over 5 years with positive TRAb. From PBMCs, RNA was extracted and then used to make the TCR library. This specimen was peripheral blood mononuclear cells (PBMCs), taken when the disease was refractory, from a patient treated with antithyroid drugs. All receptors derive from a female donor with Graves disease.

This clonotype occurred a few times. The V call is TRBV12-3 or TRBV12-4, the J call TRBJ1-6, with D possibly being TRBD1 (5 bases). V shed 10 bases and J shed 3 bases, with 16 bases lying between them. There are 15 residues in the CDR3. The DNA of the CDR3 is TGTGCCACCCCGGGACTCCCGTGCTATAATTCACCCCTCCACTTT. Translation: CATPGLPCYNSPLHF.

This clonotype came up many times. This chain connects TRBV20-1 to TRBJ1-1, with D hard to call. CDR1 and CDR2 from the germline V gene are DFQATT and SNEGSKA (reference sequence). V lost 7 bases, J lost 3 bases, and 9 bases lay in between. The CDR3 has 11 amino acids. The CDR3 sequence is CSEGGYTEAFF. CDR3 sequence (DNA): TGCAGTGAGGGCGGATACACTGAAGCTTTCTTT.

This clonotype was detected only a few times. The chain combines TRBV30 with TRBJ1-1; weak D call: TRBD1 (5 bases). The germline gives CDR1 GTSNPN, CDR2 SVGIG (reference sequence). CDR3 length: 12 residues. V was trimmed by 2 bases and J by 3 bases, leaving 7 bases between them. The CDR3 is CAWSIGDTEAFF. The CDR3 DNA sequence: TGTGCCTGGAGTATAGGGGACACTGAAGCTTTCTTT.

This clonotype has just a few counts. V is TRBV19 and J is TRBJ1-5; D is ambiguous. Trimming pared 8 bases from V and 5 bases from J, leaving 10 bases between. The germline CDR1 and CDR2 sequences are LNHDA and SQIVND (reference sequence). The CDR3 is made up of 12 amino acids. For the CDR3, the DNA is TGTGCCAGTGGGTGGCCAGATCAGCCCCAGCATTTT. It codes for CASGWPDQPQHF.

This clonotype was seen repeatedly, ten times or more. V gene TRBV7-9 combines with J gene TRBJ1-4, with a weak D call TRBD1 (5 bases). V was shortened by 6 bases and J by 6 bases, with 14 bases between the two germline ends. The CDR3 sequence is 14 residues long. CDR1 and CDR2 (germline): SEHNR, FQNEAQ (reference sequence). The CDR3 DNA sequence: TGTGCCAGCAGTTTCGGGACGGTGGATGAAAAACTGTTTTTT. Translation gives CASSFGTVDEKLFF.

CDR3 sequence reads: CASSLFPQGKDRSTYNEQFF. Written as DNA, the CDR3 is TGTGCCAGCAGCTTATTCCCGCAAGGTAAAGACAGATCCACCTACAATGAGCAGTTCTTC. V usage is TRBV7-3 and J usage is TRBJ2-1, with a weak D call TRBD1 (5 bases). The V end lost 2 bases, the J end lost 2 bases, and 25 bases lay between the germline ends. The CDR3 covers 20 residues. Per germline, CDR1 SGHTA and CDR2 FQGTGA.

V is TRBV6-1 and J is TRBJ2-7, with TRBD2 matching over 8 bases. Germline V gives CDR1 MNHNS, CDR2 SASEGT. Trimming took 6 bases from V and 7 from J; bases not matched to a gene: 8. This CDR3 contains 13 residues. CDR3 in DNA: TGTGCCAGCAGACGAGGGACTAGGGGTGAGCAGTACTTC. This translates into CASRRGTRGEQYF.

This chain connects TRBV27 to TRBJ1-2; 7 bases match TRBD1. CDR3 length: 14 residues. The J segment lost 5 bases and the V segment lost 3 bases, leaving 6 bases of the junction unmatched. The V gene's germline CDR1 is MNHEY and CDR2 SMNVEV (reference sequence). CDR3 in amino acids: CASSFLGTEYGYTF. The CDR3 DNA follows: TGTGCCAGCAGTTTCCTCGGGACAGAGTATGGCTACACCTTC.

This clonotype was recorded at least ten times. In nucleotides, the CDR3 is TGTGCCAGCAGTGACGGACAGGCCTTTATGAACACTGAAGCTTTCTTT. This codes for CASSDGQAFMNTEAFF. This chain connects TRBV6-1 to TRBJ1-1; 7 bases map to TRBD1. V dropped 3 bases and J dropped 0; count of bases not matched to a gene: 7. Germline lookup yields CDR1 MNHNS and CDR2 SASEGT. The CDR3 consists of 16 residues.

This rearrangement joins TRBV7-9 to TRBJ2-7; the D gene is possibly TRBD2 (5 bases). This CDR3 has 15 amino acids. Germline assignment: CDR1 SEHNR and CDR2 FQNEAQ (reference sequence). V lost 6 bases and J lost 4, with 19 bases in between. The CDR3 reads CASRGMAGSQYEQYF. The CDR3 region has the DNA TGTGCCAGCAGAGGGATGGCGGGTAGTCAGTACGAGCAGTACTTC.

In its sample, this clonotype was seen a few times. In DNA form, the CDR3 reads TGTGCCAGCAGCTTGATCGGGGTTGGGTACGAGCAGTACTTC. It encodes CASSLIGVGYEQYF. The chain links TRBV5-5 to TRBJ2-7; tentative D call: TRBD2 (5 bases). The CDR3 spans 14 residues. V lost 1 base, J lost 4 bases, and 12 bases lay in between. In germline, CDR1 is SGHKS, CDR2 YYEKEE (reference sequence).

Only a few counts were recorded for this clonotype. CDR3 DNA: TGTGCCAGCAGCTCTATGGGGGAGGACACTGAAGCTTTCTTT. This codes for CASSSMGEDTEAFF. This rearrangement joins TRBV7-9 to TRBJ1-1; D may be TRBD1 (5 bases). Deletions cut 4 bases from V and 3 bases from J, with 12 bases between. The germline CDR1 and CDR2 sequences are SEHNR and FQNEAQ (reference sequence). The CDR3 extends over 14 amino acids.

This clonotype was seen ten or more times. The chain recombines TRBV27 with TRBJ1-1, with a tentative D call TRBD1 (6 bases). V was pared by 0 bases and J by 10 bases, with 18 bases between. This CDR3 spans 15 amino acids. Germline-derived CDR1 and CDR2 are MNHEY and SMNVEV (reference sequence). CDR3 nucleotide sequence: TGTGCCAGCAGTTTATCCATCGCAATACAGGGTAGAGCTTTCTTT. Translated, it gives CASSLSIAIQGRAFF.

The CDR3 spells CASSYSQGKRNTIYF. CDR3 in DNA: TGTGCCAGCAGTTACTCGCAGGGGAAAAGAAACACCATATATTTT. The genes are TRBV6-5 and TRBJ1-3, with D possibly TRBD1 on 6 matching bases. CDR1 is MNHEY, CDR2 SVGAGI, per germline. V gave up 0 bases and J gave up 5 bases, with 11 bases separating them. This CDR3 has 15 amino acids.

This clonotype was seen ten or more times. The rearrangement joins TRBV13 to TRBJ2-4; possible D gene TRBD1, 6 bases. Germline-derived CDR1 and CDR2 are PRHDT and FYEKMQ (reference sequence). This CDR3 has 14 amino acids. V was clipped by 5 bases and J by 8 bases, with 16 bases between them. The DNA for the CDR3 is TGTGCCAGCAGCCCGGGACACCTCGGAGACATTCAGTACTTC. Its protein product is CASSPGHLGDIQYF. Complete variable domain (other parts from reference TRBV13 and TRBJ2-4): AAGVIQSPRHLIKEKRETATLKCYPIPRHDTVYWYQQGPGQDPQFLISFYEKMQSDKGSIPDRFSAQQFSDYHSELNMSSLELGDSALYFCASSPGHLGDIQYFGAGTRLSVL.

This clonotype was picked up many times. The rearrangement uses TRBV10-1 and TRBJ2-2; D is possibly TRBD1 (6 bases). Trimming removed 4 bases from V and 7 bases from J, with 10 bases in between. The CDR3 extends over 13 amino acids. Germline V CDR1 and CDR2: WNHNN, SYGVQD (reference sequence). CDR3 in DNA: TGCGCCAGCAGTGTAACAGGGATCGGGGAGCTGTTTTTT. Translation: CASSVTGIGELFF.

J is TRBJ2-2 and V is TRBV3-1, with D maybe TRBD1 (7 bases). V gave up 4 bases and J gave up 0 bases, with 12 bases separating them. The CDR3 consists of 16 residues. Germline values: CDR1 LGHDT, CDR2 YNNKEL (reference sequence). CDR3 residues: CASSPQGEANTGELFF. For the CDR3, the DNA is TGTGCCAGCAGCCCCCAGGGGGAGGCGAACACCGGGGAGCTGTTTTTT.

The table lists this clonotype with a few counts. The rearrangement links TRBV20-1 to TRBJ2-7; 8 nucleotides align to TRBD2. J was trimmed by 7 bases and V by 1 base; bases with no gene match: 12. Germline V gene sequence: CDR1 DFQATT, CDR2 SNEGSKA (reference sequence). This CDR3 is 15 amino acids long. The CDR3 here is CSARGVSGSLGEQYF. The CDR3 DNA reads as TGCAGTGCTAGAGGGGTGAGCGGGAGTTTGGGGGAGCAGTACTTC.

CDR3 amino acids: CASSPRSGAQETQYF. CDR3 DNA sequence: TGTGCCAGCTCACCACGCTCCGGAGCGCAAGAGACCCAGTACTTC. The chain joins TRBV28 to TRBJ2-5; no reliable D call. Deletions cut 8 bases from V and 2 bases from J, with 18 bases between. The CDR3 has 15 residues. Germline V lookup: CDR1 MDHEN, CDR2 SYDVKM.

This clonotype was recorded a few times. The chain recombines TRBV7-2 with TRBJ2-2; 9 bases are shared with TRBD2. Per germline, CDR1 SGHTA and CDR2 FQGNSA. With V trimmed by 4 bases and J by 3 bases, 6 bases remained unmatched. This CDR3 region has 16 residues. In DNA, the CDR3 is TGTGCCAGCAGCTCGCTAGCGGGGCGTTACACCGGGGAGCTGTTTTTT. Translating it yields CASSSLAGRYTGELFF.

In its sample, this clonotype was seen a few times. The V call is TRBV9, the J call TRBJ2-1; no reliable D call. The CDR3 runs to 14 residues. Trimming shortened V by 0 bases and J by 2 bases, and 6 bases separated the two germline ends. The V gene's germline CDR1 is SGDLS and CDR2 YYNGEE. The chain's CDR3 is CASSVGLTYNEQFF. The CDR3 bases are TGTGCCAGCAGCGTAGGTCTGACCTACAATGAGCAGTTCTTC.

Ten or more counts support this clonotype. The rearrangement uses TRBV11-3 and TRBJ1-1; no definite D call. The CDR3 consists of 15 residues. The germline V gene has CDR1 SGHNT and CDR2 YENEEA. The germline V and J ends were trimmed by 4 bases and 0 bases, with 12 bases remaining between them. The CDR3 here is CASSSRDPLNTEAFF. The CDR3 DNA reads TGTGCCAGCAGCTCACGCGACCCTCTGAACACTGAAGCTTTCTTT.

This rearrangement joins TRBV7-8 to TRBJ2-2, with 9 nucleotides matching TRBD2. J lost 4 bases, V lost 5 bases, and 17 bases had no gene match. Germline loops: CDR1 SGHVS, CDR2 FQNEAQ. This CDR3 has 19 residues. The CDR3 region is CASSLRGTSFAIGTGELFF. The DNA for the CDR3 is TGTGCCAGCAGCCTCCGCGGGACTAGCTTTGCGATAGGCACCGGGGAGCTGTTTTTT.

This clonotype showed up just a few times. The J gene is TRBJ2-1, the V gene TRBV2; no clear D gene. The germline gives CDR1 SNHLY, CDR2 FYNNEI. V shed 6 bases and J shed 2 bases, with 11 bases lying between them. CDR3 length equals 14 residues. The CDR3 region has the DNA TGTGCCAGCAGAAAGACGGAAGCCTACAATGAGCAGTTCTTC. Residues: CASRKTEAYNEQFF.

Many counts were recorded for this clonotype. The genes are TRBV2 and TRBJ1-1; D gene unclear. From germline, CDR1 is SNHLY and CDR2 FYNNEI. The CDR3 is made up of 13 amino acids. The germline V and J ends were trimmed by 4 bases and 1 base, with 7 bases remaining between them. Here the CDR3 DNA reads TGTGCCAGCAGTGGTCCGGGGAACACTGAAGCTTTCTTT. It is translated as CASSGPGNTEAFF. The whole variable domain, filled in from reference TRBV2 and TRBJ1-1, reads EPEVTQTPSHQVTQMGQEVILRCVPISNHLYFYWYRQILGQKVEFLVSFYNNEISEKSEIFDDQFSVERPDGSNFTLKIRSTKLEDSAMYFCASSGPGNTEAFFGQGTRLTVV.

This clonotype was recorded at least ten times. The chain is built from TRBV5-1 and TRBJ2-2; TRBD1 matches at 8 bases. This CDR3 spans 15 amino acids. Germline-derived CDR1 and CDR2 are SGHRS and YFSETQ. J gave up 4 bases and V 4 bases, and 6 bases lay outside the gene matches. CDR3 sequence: CASSKDRVVTGELFF. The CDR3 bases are TGCGCCAGCAGCAAGGACAGGGTAGTCACCGGGGAGCTGTTTTTT.